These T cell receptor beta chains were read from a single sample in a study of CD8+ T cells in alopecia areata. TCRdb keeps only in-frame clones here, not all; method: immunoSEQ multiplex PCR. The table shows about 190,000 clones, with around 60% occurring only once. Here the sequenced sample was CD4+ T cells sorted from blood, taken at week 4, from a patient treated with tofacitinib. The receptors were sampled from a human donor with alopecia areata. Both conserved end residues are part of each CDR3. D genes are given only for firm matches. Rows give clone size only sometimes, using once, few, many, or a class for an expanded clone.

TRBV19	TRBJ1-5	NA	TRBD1	TGTGCCAGTGGGACAGGTGTAAATCAGCCCCAGCATTTT	CASGTGVNQPQHF
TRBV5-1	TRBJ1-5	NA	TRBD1	TGCGCCAGCAGCTTGGAGGGGGCTAATCAGCCCCAGCATTTT	CASSLEGANQPQHF
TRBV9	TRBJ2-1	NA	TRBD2	TGTGCCAGCAGCGTAGGGTCGGGACTAGCCTACAATGAGCAGTTCTTC	CASSVGSGLAYNEQFF
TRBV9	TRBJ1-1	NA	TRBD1	TGTGCCAGCAGCGAGGGGGGACAGGTGAACACTGAAGCTTTCTTT	CASSEGGQVNTEAFF
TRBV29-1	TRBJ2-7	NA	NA	TGCAGCGTTGCTGCCGCGTCCTACGAGCAGTACTTC	CSVAAASYEQYF
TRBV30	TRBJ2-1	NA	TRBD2	TGTGCCTGGGACGGACTAGCGGGAGAGGGTGAGCAGTTCTTC	CAWDGLAGEGEQFF
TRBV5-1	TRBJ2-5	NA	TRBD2	TGCGCCAGCAGCTTCACGCGGGAGGGAGAGACCCAGTACTTC	CASSFTREGETQYF
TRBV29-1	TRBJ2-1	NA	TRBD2	TGCAGCGTTGAAATCGCGGGAGGGCCGATTGGGGAGCAGTTCTTC	CSVEIAGGPIGEQFF
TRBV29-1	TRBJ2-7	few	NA	TGCAGCGTTGTCGGTACTAGCCAAGCTGTCTACGAGCAGTACTTC	CSVVGTSQAVYEQYF
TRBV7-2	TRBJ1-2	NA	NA	TGTGCCAGCAGCTTTTATGAGGGCTACACCTTC	CASSFYEGYTF
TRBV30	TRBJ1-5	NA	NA	TGTGCCTGGAGTAAGGGTTTGATGGGCAATCAGCCCCAGCATTTT	CAWSKGLMGNQPQHF
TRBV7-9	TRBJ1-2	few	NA	TGTGCCAGCAGCTTAGCCGCAGGGAATTCTGGCTACACCTTC	CASSLAAGNSGYTF
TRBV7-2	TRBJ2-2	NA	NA	TGTGCCAGCAGCTTCTCTTCCGGGGAGCTGTTTTTT	CASSFSSGELFF
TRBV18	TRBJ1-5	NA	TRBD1	TGTGCCAGCTCCCCAGGGACAGGGGGCAATCAGCCCCAGCATTTT	CASSPGTGGNQPQHF
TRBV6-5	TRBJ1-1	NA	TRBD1	TGTGCCAGCACCTTAAATCGGGACAGATACACTGAAGCTTTCTTT	CASTLNRDRYTEAFF
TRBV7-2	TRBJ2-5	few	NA	TGTGCCAGCAGCTTTGGGGGAGAATGGGGAGAGACCCAGTACTTC	CASSFGGEWGETQYF
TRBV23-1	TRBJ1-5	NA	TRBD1	TGCGCCAGCGTTGGGGGACAGGGGGCTCATCAGCCCCAGCATTTT	CASVGGQGAHQPQHF
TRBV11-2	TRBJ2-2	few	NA	TGTGCCAGCAGCTTCCGGGGGGAGCTGTTTTTT	CASSFRGELFF
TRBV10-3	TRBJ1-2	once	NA	TGTGCCATCAGTGAGTCGGACTGGGGCTACACCTTC	CAISESDWGYTF
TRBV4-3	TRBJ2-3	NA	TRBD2	TGCGCCAGCAGCCGACTAGCGGGGACAGATACGCAGTATTTT	CASSRLAGTDTQYF
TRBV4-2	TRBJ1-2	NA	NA	TGTGCCAGCAGCCAAGAATACAGGAACTATGGCTACACCTTC	CASSQEYRNYGYTF
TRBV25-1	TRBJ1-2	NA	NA	TGTGCCAGCAGTGAGGGGGCAGGTGGCTACACCTTC	CASSEGAGGYTF